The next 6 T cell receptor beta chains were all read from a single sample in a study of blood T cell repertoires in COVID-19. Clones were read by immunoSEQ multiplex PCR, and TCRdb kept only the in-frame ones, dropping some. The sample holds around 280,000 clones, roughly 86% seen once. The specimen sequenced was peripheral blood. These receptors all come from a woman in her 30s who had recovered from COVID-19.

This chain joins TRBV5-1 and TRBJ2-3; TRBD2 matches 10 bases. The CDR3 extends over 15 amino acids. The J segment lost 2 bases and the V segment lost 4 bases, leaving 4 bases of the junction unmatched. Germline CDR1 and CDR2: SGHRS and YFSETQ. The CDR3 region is CASSKAGGATDTQYF. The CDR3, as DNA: TGCGCCAGCAGCAAAGCGGGAGGGGCCACAGATACGCAGTATTTT.

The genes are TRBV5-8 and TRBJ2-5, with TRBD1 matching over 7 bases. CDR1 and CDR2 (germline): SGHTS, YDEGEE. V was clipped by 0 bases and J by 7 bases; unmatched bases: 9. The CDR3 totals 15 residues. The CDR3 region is CASSLALATGVTQYF. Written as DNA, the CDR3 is TGTGCCAGCAGCTTGGCTCTAGCAACAGGGGTGACCCAGTACTTC.

DNA of the CDR3: TGCAGCGTCACAATCCGGGAGGCCGACACAGATACGCAGTATTTT. Amino acids: CSVTIREADTDTQYF. The chain uses TRBV29-1 and TRBJ2-3, with 7 bases lining up with TRBD2. Trimming removed 6 bases from V and 2 bases from J; junction bases left unmatched: 11. The CDR3 totals 15 residues. Germline CDR1 is SQVTM and CDR2 is ANQGSEA.

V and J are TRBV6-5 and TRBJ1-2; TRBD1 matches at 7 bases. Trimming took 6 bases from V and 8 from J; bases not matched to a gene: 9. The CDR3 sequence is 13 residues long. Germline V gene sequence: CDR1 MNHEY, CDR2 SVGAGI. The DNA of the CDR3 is TGTGCCAGCAGCGCAGGGGCAGGGGGAGGCTACACCTTC. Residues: CASSAGAGGGYTF.

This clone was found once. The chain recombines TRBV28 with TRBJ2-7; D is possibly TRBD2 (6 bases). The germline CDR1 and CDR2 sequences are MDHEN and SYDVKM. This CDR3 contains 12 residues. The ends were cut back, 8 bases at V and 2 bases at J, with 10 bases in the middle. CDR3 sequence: CASGRETYEQYF. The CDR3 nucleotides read TGTGCCAGCGGGCGGGAAACCTACGAGCAGTACTTC.

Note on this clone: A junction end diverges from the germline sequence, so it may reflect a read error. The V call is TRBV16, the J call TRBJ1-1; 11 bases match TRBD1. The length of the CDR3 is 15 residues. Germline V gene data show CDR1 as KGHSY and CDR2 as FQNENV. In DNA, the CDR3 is TGTGCCAGCAGCCAAAGGGACAGGGGGAACGCTGAAGCTTTCTTT. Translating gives CASSQRDRGNAEAFF.